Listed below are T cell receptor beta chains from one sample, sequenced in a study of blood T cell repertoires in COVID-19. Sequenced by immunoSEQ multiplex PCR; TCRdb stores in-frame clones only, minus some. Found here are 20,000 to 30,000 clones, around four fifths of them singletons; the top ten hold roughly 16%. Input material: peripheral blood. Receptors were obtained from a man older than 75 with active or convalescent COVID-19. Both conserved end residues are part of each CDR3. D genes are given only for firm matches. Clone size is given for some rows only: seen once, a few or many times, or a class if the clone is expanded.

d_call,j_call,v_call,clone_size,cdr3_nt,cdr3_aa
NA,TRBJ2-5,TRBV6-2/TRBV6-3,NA,TGTGCCAGCAGTTATTGGGCTGTAGAGACCCAGTACTTC,CASSYWAVETQYF
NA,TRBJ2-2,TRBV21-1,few,TGTGCCAGCAGCGCCGGGACAGGGGGCACCGGGGAGCTGTTTTTT,CASSAGTGGTGELFF
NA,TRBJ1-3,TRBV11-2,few,TGTGCCAGCAGCCCTATTTGGTCGGGAAACACCATATATTTT,CASSPIWSGNTIYF
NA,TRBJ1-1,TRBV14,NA,TGTGCCAGCAGCCAAGCAGGGATGAACACTGAAGCTTTCTTT,CASSQAGMNTEAFF
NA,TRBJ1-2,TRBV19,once,TGTGCCAGTCTCCAGAACTATGGCTACACCTTC,CASLQNYGYTF
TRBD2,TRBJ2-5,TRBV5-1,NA,TGCGCCAGCACCCCCCGCGTTAGCGGGGGGATCCAAGAGACCCAGTACTTC,CASTPRVSGGIQETQYF
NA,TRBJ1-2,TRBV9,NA,TGTGCCAGCAGCGTTTTAGGCGGGACCCATGGCTACACCTTC,CASSVLGGTHGYTF
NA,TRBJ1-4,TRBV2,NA,TGTGCCAGCAGTGAAGGAGGGGGACATGAAAAACTGTTTTTT,CASSEGGGHEKLFF
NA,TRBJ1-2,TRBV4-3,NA,TGCGCCAGCAGCCAAGAACTCTCTAACTATGGCTACACCTTC,CASSQELSNYGYTF
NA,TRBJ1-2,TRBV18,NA,TGTGCCAGCTCACCGTGGGACTCCCGAAGGGTCTATGGCTACACCTTC,CASSPWDSRRVYGYTF
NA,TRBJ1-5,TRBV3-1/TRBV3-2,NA,TGTGCCAGCAGCCGCGGACAAGACAATCAGCCCCAGCATTTT,CASSRGQDNQPQHF
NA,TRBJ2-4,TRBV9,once,TGTGCCAGCAGCTCTCAGGGTGGGATTCAGTACTTC,CASSSQGGIQYF
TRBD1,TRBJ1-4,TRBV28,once,TGTGCCAGCAGTCCGCAGCTACAGGGGGCTAATGAAAAACTGTTTTTT,CASSPQLQGANEKLFF
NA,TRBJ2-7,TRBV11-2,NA,TGTGCCAGCAGCCCAAGGGCGGGGCTGGGCTACGAGCAGTACTTC,CASSPRAGLGYEQYF
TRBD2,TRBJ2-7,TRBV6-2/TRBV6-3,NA,TGTGCCAGCAGTTACCCCCTTAGCGGGGGATATCCCTACGAGCAGTACTTC,CASSYPLSGGYPYEQYF
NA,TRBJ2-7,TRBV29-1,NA,TGCAGCGTTGCCCAGGGCTCCTACGAGCAGTACTTC,CSVAQGSYEQYF
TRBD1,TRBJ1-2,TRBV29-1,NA,TGCAGCGTGGGGACAGGCTTGAGTGGCTACACCTTC,CSVGTGLSGYTF
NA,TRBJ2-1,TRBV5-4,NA,TGTGCCAGCATCTCAGCCGGGGGGCCTCCCAATGAGCAGTTCTTC,CASISAGGPPNEQFF
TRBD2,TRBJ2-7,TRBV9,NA,TGTGCCAGCAGCGTAGCTGGGGGAGGGTACGAGCAGTACTTC,CASSVAGGGYEQYF
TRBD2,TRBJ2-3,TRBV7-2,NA,TGTGCCAGCAGCGGAGAGGGGACTAGCAGTAATACGCAGTATTTT,CASSGEGTSSNTQYF
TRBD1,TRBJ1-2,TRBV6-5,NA,TGTGCCAGCAGTCCTGTTTGGGGACAGGGGGAAGGCTACACCTTC,CASSPVWGQGEGYTF
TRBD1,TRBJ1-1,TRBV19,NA,TGTGCCAGTAAAGGGGGCTGGAACACTGAAGCTTTCTTT,CASKGGWNTEAFF
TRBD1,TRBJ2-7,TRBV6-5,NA,TGTGCCAGCACCGACAGGGGGCGAGACTACGAGCAGTACTTC,CASTDRGRDYEQYF
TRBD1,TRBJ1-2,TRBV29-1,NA,TGCAGCGTTGCCCGGGACAGGGGAAGCTATGGCTACACCTTC,CSVARDRGSYGYTF
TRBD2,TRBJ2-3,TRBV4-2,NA,TGTGCCAGCAGCCAAGAACAAAAGGGACTACTTATCACAGATACGCAGTATTTT,CASSQEQKGLLITDTQYF
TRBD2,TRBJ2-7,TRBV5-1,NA,TGCGCCAGCAGCCTAGGTGGAGCGGGAGCCGGCGAGCAGTACTTC,CASSLGGAGAGEQYF
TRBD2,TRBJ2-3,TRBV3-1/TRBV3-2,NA,TGTGCCAGCAGCCAAGAGTCACTAGCGGGGGACACAGATACGCAGTATTTT,CASSQESLAGDTDTQYF
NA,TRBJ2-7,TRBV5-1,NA,TGCGCCAGCAGCTTGGGCGGGACGTTGTCCTACGAGCAGTACTTC,CASSLGGTLSYEQYF
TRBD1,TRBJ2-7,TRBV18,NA,TGTGCCAGCTCACCGACAGGGGGCCCCTACGAGCAGTACTTC,CASSPTGGPYEQYF
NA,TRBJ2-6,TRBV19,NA,TGTGCCAGTAGTCAGGGTCTCTCAGCCCGCTCTGGGGCCAACGTCCTGACTTTC,CASSQGLSARSGANVLTF
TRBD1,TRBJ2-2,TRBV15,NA,TGTGCCACCAGCAGGGACAGGGGGCAATCCGGGGAGCTGTTTTTT,CATSRDRGQSGELFF
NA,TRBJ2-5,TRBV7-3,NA,TGTGCCAGCAGCTTAAGCGGCACCTACCAAGAGACCCAGTACTTC,CASSLSGTYQETQYF
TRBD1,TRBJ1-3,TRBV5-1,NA,TGCGCCAGCAGCTTGGAAGGGGGCAGAAACACCATATATTTT,CASSLEGGRNTIYF
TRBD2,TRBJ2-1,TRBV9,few,TGTGCCAGCAGCCTAGAGGCTAGCGGGGGTTTGGGGAATGAGCAGTTCTTC,CASSLEASGGLGNEQFF
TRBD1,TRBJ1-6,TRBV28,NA,TGTGCCAGCAGCCCACTTGGGACAGCCGCCAATTCACCCCTCCACTTT,CASSPLGTAANSPLHF
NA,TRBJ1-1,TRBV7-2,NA,TGTGCCAGCAGGGGCGGGAGGAACACTGAAGCTTTCTTT,CASRGGRNTEAFF
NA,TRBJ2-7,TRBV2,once,TGTGCCAGCAGTTACAGACAGACCTCCTACGAGCAGTACTTC,CASSYRQTSYEQYF
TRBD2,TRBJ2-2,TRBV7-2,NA,TGTGCCAGCAGCCCATCGCGGGAGGGCCCCGGGGAGCTGTTTTTT,CASSPSREGPGELFF
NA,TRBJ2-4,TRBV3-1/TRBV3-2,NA,TGTGCCAGCAGCCAAGATACAGGGACCCTTAAAAACATTCAGTACTTC,CASSQDTGTLKNIQYF
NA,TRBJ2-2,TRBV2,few,TGTGCCAGCAAGGGGAATCCGAACACCGGGGAGCTGTTTTTT,CASKGNPNTGELFF
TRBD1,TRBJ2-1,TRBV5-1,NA,TGCGCCAGCAGCCTAGGACAGGGCTACAATGAGCAGTTCTTC,CASSLGQGYNEQFF
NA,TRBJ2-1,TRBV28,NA,TGTGCCAGCCTCGGACAGAGAAGCTCCTACAATGAGCAGTTCTTC,CASLGQRSSYNEQFF
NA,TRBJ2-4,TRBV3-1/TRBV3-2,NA,TGTGCCAGCAGCGAGACTAAGACTGTAGCCAAAAACATTCAGTACTTC,CASSETKTVAKNIQYF
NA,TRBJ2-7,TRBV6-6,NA,TGTGCCAGCACCAGGACTCTAAGTGCCTACGAGCAGTACTTC,CASTRTLSAYEQYF
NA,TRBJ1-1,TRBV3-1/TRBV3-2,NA,TGTGCCAGCAGCCAAGTACAGGGGAACACTGAAGCTTTCTTT,CASSQVQGNTEAFF
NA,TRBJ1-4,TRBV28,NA,TGTGCCAGCAAAACAGGGAATGAAAAACTGTTTTTT,CASKTGNEKLFF
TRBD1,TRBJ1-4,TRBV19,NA,TGTGCCAGTAAATCCACGGGACAGGCGTCAACTAATGAAAAACTGTTTTTT,CASKSTGQASTNEKLFF
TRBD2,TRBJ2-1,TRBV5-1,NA,TGCGCCAGCAGCTTGGCCGGGGGGGCCGTATACAATGAGCAGTTCTTC,CASSLAGGAVYNEQFF
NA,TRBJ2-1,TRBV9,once,TGTGCCAGCAGCCTTAACAATGAGCAGTTCTTC,CASSLNNEQFF
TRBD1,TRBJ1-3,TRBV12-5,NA,TGTGCTAGTGGGGCGGACAGGGTGTATGGAAACACCATATATTTT,CASGADRVYGNTIYF
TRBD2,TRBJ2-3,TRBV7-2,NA,TGTGCCAGCAGCTTAAGTGCTAGCGGGAGAATGGTTACGCAGTATTTT,CASSLSASGRMVTQYF
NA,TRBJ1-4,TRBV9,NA,TGTGCCAGCAGCGTAGGCCCCGGGGGGCCCCAAAAACTGTTTTTT,CASSVGPGGPQKLFF
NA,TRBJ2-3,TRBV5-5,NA,TGTGCCAGCAGCTTGAGAGGTCGTAGTGTTCCAGATACGCAGTATTTT,CASSLRGRSVPDTQYF
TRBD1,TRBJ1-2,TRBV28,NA,TGTGCCAGCAGTTTTCGGGACAGGGGGCGGAGTGGCTACACCTTC,CASSFRDRGRSGYTF
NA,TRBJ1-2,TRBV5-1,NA,TGCGCCAGCAGCTTGAATTTAGGAGGGGTCCATGGCTACACCTTC,CASSLNLGGVHGYTF
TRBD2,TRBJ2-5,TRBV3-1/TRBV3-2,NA,TGTGCCAGCAGCCCTTGGACTAGTCAAGAGACCCAGTACTTC,CASSPWTSQETQYF
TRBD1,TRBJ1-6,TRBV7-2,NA,TGTGCCAGCAGCACCAGCAGCGGGACAGGGTATTCACCCCTCCACTTT,CASSTSSGTGYSPLHF
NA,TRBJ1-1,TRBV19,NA,TGTGCCAGTAAGGGGATAACTGAAGCTTTCTTT,CASKGITEAFF
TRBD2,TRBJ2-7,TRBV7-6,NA,TGTGCCAGCAGCCCGGGGGTAGCGGGAGGGCCGCGGTCCTACGAGCAGTACTTC,CASSPGVAGGPRSYEQYF